This T cell receptor beta chain was found in a study of PD-L1 blockade in urothelial cancer (dated by TCRdb to about 2017). With regard to the full study: All patients started therapy around 2014 and received atezolizumab 1,200 mg intravenously every 3 weeks. Over 28 patients had pretreatment blood TCR-seq, some 25 had at least one posttreatment blood collection, and some 25 had tumor TCR-seq. Whole exome sequencing and RNA sequencing of pretreatment tumors were performed alongside TCR sequencing in the same patients. Blood samples gave median yields of about 150,000 T cells and 82,636 unique TCRs, along with a median clonality of 0.080. Blood samples were analyzed at 3 weeks after treatment start (second dose) and at 6 weeks after treatment start. Patients had an ECOG performance status of 0 or 1 and had received between 0 and 3 prior chemotherapy regimens. Durable clinical benefit was defined as a progression-free survival longer than 6 months, and TCR features were additionally tested against progression-free survival and overall survival. Pretreatment tumor samples and matched peripheral blood, collected serially before and after atezolizumab treatment, underwent TCR sequencing. Nine patients reached durable clinical benefit, while 20 patients did not. About 85% of the roughly 29 patients were identified as males with urothelial cancer of bladder origin, and a prior smoking history was reported by 18 of 29 patients. Somatic, immune and clinical correlates of response to PD-L1 blockade with atezolizumab in urothelial cancer were the focus of an exploratory multi-omic analysis.

Synthetic TCR analog templates were spiked into each PCR so that absolute template abundance could be estimated from read counts. The immunoSEQ assay was used to amplify TCRbeta CDR3 regions from genomic DNA with bias-controlled V and J gene primers. Sequencing of rearranged TCRbeta segments was performed at approximately 20X coverage. The paper's processing steps were these. Sequencing errors were corrected by clustering, and CDR3s were annotated against IMGT so that V, D and J genes could be assigned. Out-of-frame and stop-codon sequences were excluded, and only productive TCRbeta rearrangements were used in downstream analyses. Clonality was calculated as one minus the Shannon entropy normalized by the log of the number of unique productive sequences. Clones differing between time points or between blood and tumor were identified by Fisher's exact test with Benjamini-Hochberg correction at adjusted p below 0.01. TCRdb re-hosts the immuneACCESS table, in-frame sequences only. Its copies lack some clones; in the studies checked, an unresolved V gene accounts for under half of them, and the cause for the rest is not known. The V and J calls and clone size are taken from that table; D and trimming were inferred from the DNA. The sample table records about 87,000 clones; 89% of these occur just once. Clones ranked in the top ten supply 0.97% of the sample.

Comments on this clone: The specificity of this receptor is unknown. Base qualities were left out, and no much larger clone turns up one base away.

Study-wide conclusions, independent of this receptor: A pretreatment peripheral blood TCR clonality below the median was linked to improved progression-free and overall survival. Patients with durable benefit showed greater expansion of tumor-associated TCR clones in peripheral blood 3 weeks after starting treatment (n of about 21, p = 0.022). Because the sample size was small (n ≈ 29) and many exploratory analyses were performed, the results are intended to be hypothesis-generating.

This specimen's time point label, interpreted: pretreatment peripheral blood. A total of 25 to 30 patients with locally advanced or metastatic urothelial carcinoma, treated at Memorial Sloan Kettering on a trial protocol, made up the cohort. Peripheral blood mononuclear cells were collected pretreatment and during treatment, with between 1 and 8 total time points per patient. The Qiagen DNeasy Blood extraction kit was used to purify genomic DNA from total PBMCs and tumor samples. Collected pretreatment and during treatment, PBMCs were isolated and stored as previously described. There are 14 amino acids in the CDR3, from cysteine to phenylalanine inclusive. The kept DNA is CDR3 alone, 42 bases in frame from the first base. V is cut by 6 bases and J by 7 bases, and the space between the germline ends is 16 bases. CDR1 LNHDA and CDR2 SQIVND were looked up in the germline V gene (reference sequence).

The origin of this receptor is a woman of 80 years or more with urothelial cancer. The specimen was PBMCs, collected around atezolizumab (anti-PD-L1) treatment. Recombination joined TRBV19 with TRBJ1-5, with TRBD1 tentatively as D gene (6 bases match). DNA sequence: TGTGCCAGTAGGACGGGACACTGGCGGCAGCCCCAGCATTTT. This yields the protein CASRTGHWRQPQHF.